This TCR delta chain was documented in a study of delta chains in infants with herpesvirus infections (dated by TCRdb to 2023 to 2025). Regarding the complete study: A Ugandan infant birth cohort was prospectively followed from birth to characterize gammadelta T cell responses to primary cytomegalovirus (CMV) infection. Infant blood samples fell into approximate age groups of 1.5, 4, 8 and 12 months. The study looked for a public fetal Vdelta1/Vgamma8 gammadelta TCR clonotype in infants infected with CMV after birth. Previously published Belgian fetal and cord blood gammadelta TCR data were added only for comparison and were not generated in this cohort. gammadelta TCRs were sequenced from PBMC obtained from around 17 CMV-infected infants (one congenitally infected) and under ten CMV-uninfected infants for whom sufficient sample was available.

To note about this clone: This clone's antigen is unknown. A read error may be the cause here, since a much bigger clone is one base away.

What the study reported, not specific to this receptor: The public clonotype was detected only at the first time point after infection and was not found in uninfected infants or in infants infected after 120 days. The public Vdelta1 clonotype was detected in 4 of 18 CMV-infected infants, namely three infected postnatally before 120 days of age and the congenitally infected infant. The authors noted a small sample size and no race- or environment-matched controls, since nearly all Ugandans acquire CMV before adulthood. Public-clonotype frequency among Vdelta1 cells appeared to correlate inversely with age at infection and decayed rapidly, seemingly not persisting beyond two to three months. Presence of the public clonotype at levels below the detection limit might still occur in CMV-uninfected infants.

Library preparation was by RT-PCR. TCR cDNA was generated by reverse transcription of PBMC RNA with SuperScript II and gamma-chain- and delta-chain-specific primers. cDNA was purified with AMPure XP beads, amplified, and indexed with Illumina adapters using the Nextera XT Index Kit. gammadelta TCR libraries were sequenced on an Illumina MiSeq with a V2 300-cycle kit. On the authors' methods: Using MiXCR v2.1.12, CDR3 sequences were assembled, and reads were mapped onto D, J and V genes obtained from GenBank. VDJtools v1.2.1 was used to carry out repertoire analyses of the CDR3 clonotypes. TCRdb called clones anew from the public reads via CATT; matching DNA rows were later pooled. V and J calls and clone size were set by TCRdb, not the authors. The sample profile shows about 510 delta-chain clones; around 50% of them were found once. Under 40% of the sample lies in the top ten. Between the V and J ends, shortened by 1 base and 13 bases respectively, the junction contains 24 bases. In the germline V gene, CDR1 corresponds to GEAIGNYY and CDR2 to EKD. The cysteine opens and the phenylalanine closes a CDR3 of 15 amino acids. Of the read, only the CDR3 DNA is kept; its 45 bases are in frame from base 1.

Pregnant women receiving prenatal care in Kampala, Uganda, were recruited, and the infants of these women were enrolled, with documentation of maternal HIV status required. Home visits to families took place weekly, and collection of infant clinical information, oral swabs and peripheral blood began at 6 weeks of age and was repeated every 4 months after that. After blood was collected in heparin tubes, PBMC were isolated using Ficoll-Paque density gradient centrifugation and then cryopreserved. This clonotype originated in a human donor who was a Ugandan infant, either HIV-exposed or HIV-unexposed (not recorded which). The sample consisted of peripheral blood, taken at time point 3 of longitudinal follow-up. The rearrangement joined TRDV2 to TRDJ1; the D gene is perhaps TRDD3, from 6 matching bases. The DNA sequence is TGTGCCTGTGACACTTGGGGCCGAAGGGGGGACCAACCCATCTTT. Its protein reads: CACDTWGRRGDQPIF.